This note documents a single T cell receptor beta chain sequence. The record originates from a study of T cell changes during pregnancy in multiple sclerosis. This table comes from immunoSEQ multiplex PCR, and its TCRdb copy is limited to in-frame clones, with some not included. The sample holds about 33,000 clones, around 94% seen once. The specimen was PBMCs (not recorded whether the cells were cultured). This sequence was found in a female donor with multiple sclerosis, enrolled in a pregnancy study.

This chain's CDR3 is CASSTTTGDTEAFF. DNA of the CDR3: TGTGCCAGCAGTACAACGACAGGGGACACTGAAGCTTTCTTT. The V call is TRBV6-5, the J call TRBJ1-1, with TRBD1 matching 8 bases. Germline V gives CDR1 MNHEY, CDR2 SVGAGI. Losses at the gene ends were 5 bases for V and 3 bases for J; bases not matched to a gene: 5. The length of the CDR3 is 14 residues.